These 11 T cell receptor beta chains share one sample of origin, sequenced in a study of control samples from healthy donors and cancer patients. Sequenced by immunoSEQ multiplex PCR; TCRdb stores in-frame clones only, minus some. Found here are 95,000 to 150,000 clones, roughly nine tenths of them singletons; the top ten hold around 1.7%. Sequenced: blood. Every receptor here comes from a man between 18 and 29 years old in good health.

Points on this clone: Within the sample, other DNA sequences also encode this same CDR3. The CDR3 protein is CASSEAGQPQHF. CDR3 nucleotide sequence: TGTGCCAGCAGTGAAGCAGGTCAGCCCCAGCATTTT. The rearrangement uses TRBV6-1 and TRBJ1-5; D gene ambiguous. The CDR3 contains 12 residues. V gave up 0 bases and J gave up 6 bases, with 3 bases separating them. Germline V gene sequence: CDR1 MNHNS, CDR2 SASEGT.

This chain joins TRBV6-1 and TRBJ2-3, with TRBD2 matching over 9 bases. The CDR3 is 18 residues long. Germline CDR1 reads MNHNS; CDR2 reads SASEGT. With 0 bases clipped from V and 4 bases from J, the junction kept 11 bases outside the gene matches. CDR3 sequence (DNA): TGTGCCAGCAGTGAAGCGAGGGGCGGGAGGGCCAGGGCAGATACGCAGTATTTT. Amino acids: CASSEARGGRARADTQYF.

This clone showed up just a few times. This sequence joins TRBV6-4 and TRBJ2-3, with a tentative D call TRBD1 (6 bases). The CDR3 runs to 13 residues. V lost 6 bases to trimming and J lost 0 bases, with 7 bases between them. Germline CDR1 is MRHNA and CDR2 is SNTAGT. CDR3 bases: TGTGCCAGCAGCACAGGGAGCACAGATACGCAGTATTTT. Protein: CASSTGSTDTQYF.

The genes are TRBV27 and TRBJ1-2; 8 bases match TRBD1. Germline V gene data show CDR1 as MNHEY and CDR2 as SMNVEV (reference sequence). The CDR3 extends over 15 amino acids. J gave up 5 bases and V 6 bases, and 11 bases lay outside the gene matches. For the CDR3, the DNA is TGTGCCAGCAGCCCTCTCCTAGGGACAGGTTATGGCTACACCTTC. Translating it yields CASSPLLGTGYGYTF.

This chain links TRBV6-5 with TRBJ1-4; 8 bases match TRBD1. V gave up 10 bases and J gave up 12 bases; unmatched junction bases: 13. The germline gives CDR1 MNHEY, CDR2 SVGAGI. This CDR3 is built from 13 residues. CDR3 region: CATRPPTGGELFF. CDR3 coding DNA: TGTGCCACCCGTCCCCCCACAGGGGGGGAACTGTTTTTT.

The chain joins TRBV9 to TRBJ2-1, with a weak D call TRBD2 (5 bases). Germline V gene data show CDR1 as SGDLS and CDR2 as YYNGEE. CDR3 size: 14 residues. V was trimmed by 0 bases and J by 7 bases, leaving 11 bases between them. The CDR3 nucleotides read TGTGCCAGCAGCGTAGTAGGGAGTGGAAATGAGCAGTTCTTC. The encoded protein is CASSVVGSGNEQFF.

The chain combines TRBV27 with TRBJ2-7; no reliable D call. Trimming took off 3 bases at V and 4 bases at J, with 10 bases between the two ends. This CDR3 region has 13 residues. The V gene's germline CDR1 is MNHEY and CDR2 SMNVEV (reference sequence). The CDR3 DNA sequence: TGTGCCAGCAGTTTCGACCGCAGGTACGAGCAGTACTTC. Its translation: CASSFDRRYEQYF.

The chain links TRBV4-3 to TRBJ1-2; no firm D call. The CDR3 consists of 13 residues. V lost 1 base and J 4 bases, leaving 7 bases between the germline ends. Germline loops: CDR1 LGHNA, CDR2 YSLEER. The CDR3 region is CASSQGGVYGYTF. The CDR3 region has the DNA TGCGCCAGCAGCCAAGGGGGAGTCTATGGCTACACCTTC.

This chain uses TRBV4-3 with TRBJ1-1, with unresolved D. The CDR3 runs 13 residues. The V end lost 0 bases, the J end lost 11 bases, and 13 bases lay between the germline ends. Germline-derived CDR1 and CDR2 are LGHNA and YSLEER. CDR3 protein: CASSQEPRTEAFF. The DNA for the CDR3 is TGCGCCAGCAGCCAAGAACCCCGGACGGAGGCTTTCTTT.

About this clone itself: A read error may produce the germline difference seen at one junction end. The CDR3 spells CASSLDQTGVYYGYTF. The DNA for the CDR3 is TGTGCCAGCAGCCTAGACCAGACAGGGGTTTACTATGGCTACACCTTC. The rearrangement joins TRBV11-2 to TRBJ1-2, with TRBD1 identical over 8 bases. Germline CDR1 SGHAT, CDR2 FQNNGV. The CDR3 is made up of 16 amino acids.

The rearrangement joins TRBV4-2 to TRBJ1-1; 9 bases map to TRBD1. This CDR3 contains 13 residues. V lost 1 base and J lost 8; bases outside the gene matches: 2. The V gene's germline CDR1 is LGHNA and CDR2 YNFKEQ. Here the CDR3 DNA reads TGTGCCAGCAGCCAAGGGGACAGGGTGGAAGCTTTCTTT. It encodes CASSQGDRVEAFF.